Here is one T cell receptor beta chain with its context. There is no known antigen for this receptor. No base qualities exist here, and no much larger clone lies one base off it. The listed sequencing device is Illumina NovaSeq 6000. Using 5'RACE with constant-segment primers, TCRalpha and TCRbeta cDNA libraries were constructed, with sample barcodes and unique molecular identifiers added in the process. Trizol reagent was used to extract RNA from every sample. Libraries were amplified in two PCR steps, with a second sample barcode and Illumina TruSeq adapters added in the second step. The libraries were sequenced on an Illumina NovaSeq using 2 x 150 bp paired-end reads. In the paper's pipeline: Demultiplexing of reads and collapsing into UMI-guided consensus sequences were performed with migec v1.2.7. Using mixcr v2.1.11, the UMI consensuses were aligned to TRA and TRB V and J templates and assembled into clonotypes. Expanded or contracted clonotypes were those called significant by both edgeR and NoisET, with noise models trained on biological replicates. For edgeR calls, the cutoffs were a false discovery rate-adjusted p below 0.01 and a log2 fold-change threshold of 1. As an exploratory analysis of dynamics, PCA with hierarchical clustering was applied to max-normalized trajectories of the 1000 most abundant clonotypes. Separately sequenced CD4+ and CD8+ repertoires were used to assign a CD4 or CD8 phenotype to each responding clone. The public reads were reanalyzed by TCRdb: fastp trimming at Q25, MiXCR alignment, in-frame beta chains only. Each record represents a unique CDR3 protein, reported with the most common genes and DNA among its rows. The V and J calls reflect TCRdb's pipeline rather than the authors' work. The table for this sample lists 470,000 or so distinct CDR3 sequences; more than 20% of them were counted only once. Of the sample, around 12% is held by the ten largest clones.

These data are taken from a study of T-cell memory formation after mild COVID-19 listed by TCRdb under 2021. For context, the study as a whole: TCR sequence clusters from the two donors were largely donor specific. T-cell clones expanding and contracting after mild COVID-19 in a couple of donors were tracked by longitudinal TCRalpha and TCRbeta repertoire sequencing. Two young, previously healthy adult volunteers made up the cohort, one male and one female.

Points the paper makes about the study in general: Some responding clones were detected in pre-infection memory, suggesting pre-existing cross-reactive memory T cells joined the SARS-CoV-2 response. Clones that contracted from day 15 to 85 showed balanced CD4/CD8 phenotypes, whereas a second wave of clones that expanded from day 15 to 37 leaned towards CD4+. SARS-CoV-2 specificity was not confirmed for the second-wave clones peaking on day 37. The study included only a couple of mild cases, and larger cohorts that include severe cases with pre-infection samples were judged to be necessary. Contracting CD4+ clones were found mainly in CM and EM memory subsets, while CD8+ clones were enriched in EMRA.

Ficoll-Paque density gradient centrifugation was used to isolate PBMCs. The material sequenced was PBMCs or a T cell subset sorted from them (not recorded which). The sequence was collected from an adult woman who had mild COVID-19 (a few samples of this study predate the infection). The sample titles of this study are shuffled in the database, so cell type and time point are left out; the donor was told from shared clones.

The CDR3 region: CSGMARGRSSYEQYF. The DNA sequence is TGCAGTGGTATGGCAAGGGGCCGGAGCTCCTACGAGCAGTACTTC. This sequence uses TRBV20-1 and TRBJ2-7; TRBD1 is a weak D gene call, 5 bases matching. As encoded in the germline V gene (reference sequence), CDR1 is DFQATT while CDR2 is SNEGSKA. The CDR3 holds 15 amino acids from the cysteine to the phenylalanine. Of the read, only the CDR3 DNA is kept; its 45 bases are in frame from base 1. Between the V and J ends, shortened by 7 bases and 0 bases respectively, the junction contains 19 bases.